This passage covers 8 T cell receptor beta chains from one sample sequenced in a study of regulatory T cells in long-lasting Graves disease. As to time point: newly diagnosed GD, antithyroid drugs for less than 3 months. Construction of the TCR library relied on RNA isolated from PBMCs. Library construction for TCR beta used iRepertoire HTBI primers and Arm-PCR of CDR3 regions. One entry per CDR3 protein, called by TCRdb with MiXCR from the multiplex PCR reads. This table has approximately 560,000 distinct CDR3 sequences, 15% to 20% appearing once. In addition, the sample was reused for a study of T cells in Graves' hyperthyroidism and ophthalmopathy.

Specimen: peripheral blood mononuclear cells (PBMCs), collected at new diagnosis, from a patient treated with antithyroid drugs. All receptors derive from a man between 18 and 35 years old with Graves disease.

The V gene is TRBV6-1, the J gene TRBJ1-2, with D possibly matching TRBD1 (6 bases). CDR1 MNHNS and CDR2 SASEGT come from the germline V gene. The V end was cut by 5 bases, the J end by 7 bases, with 17 bases between. The CDR3 contains 14 residues. CDR3 bases: TGTGCCAGCAGTCCCCAGACAGGCACCTTTGGCTACACCTTC. Its protein product is CASSPQTGTFGYTF.

The chain couples TRBV12-3 or TRBV12-4 to TRBJ2-1; 10 bases align to TRBD2. Losses at the gene ends were 8 bases for V and 9 bases for J; bases not matched to a gene: 13. CDR3 size: 15 residues. The CDR3 reads CASGEIGTSEFEQFF. CDR3 sequence (DNA): TGTGCCAGCGGGGAGATTGGGACTAGCGAATTTGAGCAGTTCTTC.

The V call is TRBV7-9, the J call TRBJ2-1, with TRBD2 identical over 9 bases. Germline CDR1 SEHNR, CDR2 FQNEAQ (reference sequence). The CDR3 is 17 residues long. The ends lost 5 bases at V and 4 bases at J; junction bases unmatched: 12. The CDR3, as DNA: TGTGCCAGCAGCCCTGAGGCAGGGACTAGCTGGTACAATGAGCAGTTCTTC. Its protein is CASSPEAGTSWYNEQFF.

The sample holds many counts of this clonotype. The chain uses TRBV3-1 and TRBJ2-3; 12 positions match TRBD2. J gave up 1 base and V 4 bases, and 6 bases lay outside the gene matches. The germline CDR1 and CDR2 sequences are LGHDT and YNNKEL (reference sequence). The CDR3 is 17 amino acids. The CDR3 DNA reads TGTGCCAGCAGCCCTAGCGGGAGGGCCGGAGGCACAGATACGCAGTATTTT. Residues: CASSPSGRAGGTDTQYF.

This clonotype has at least ten counts. The gene calls are TRBV30 and TRBJ1-5; 9 bases are a match to TRBD1. The CDR3 has 14 residues. Germline CDR1 and CDR2: GTSNPN and SVGIG (reference sequence). V lost 5 bases to trimming and J lost 5 bases; unmatched junction nucleotides: 7. CDR3: CAWEGQGSHQPQHF. Here the CDR3 DNA reads TGTGCCTGGGAGGGACAGGGATCACATCAGCCCCAGCATTTT.

The J gene is TRBJ2-6, the V gene TRBV2, with D unresolved. The germline CDR1 and CDR2 sequences are SNHLY and FYNNEI. Trimming cost V 5 bases and J 0 bases, with 14 bases left between them. This CDR3 is 17 amino acids long. As DNA, the CDR3 is TGTGCCAGCAGTAAGGACGGTTCAAACTCTGGGGCCAACGTCCTGACTTTC. Its protein product is CASSKDGSNSGANVLTF.

This clonotype was recorded once. The rearrangement uses TRBV5-6 and TRBJ1-3, with 10 bases lining up with TRBD1. Germline CDR1 and CDR2: SGHDT and YYEEEE. V dropped 0 bases and J dropped 2; count of bases not matched to a gene: 2. This CDR3 has 16 amino acids. CDR3 DNA: TGTGCCAGCAGCTTGGTTGACAGGGGGCCTGGAAACACCATATATTTT. It specifies CASSLVDRGPGNTIYF.

This clonotype has ten or more counts. The CDR3 spells CASTPIGLAGAETQYF. The CDR3 DNA sequence: TGTGCCAGCACCCCCATAGGACTAGCGGGAGCGGAGACCCAGTACTTC. The chain links TRBV6-1 to TRBJ2-5; 13 bases line up with TRBD2. The CDR3 has 16 amino acids. Trimming at V came to 7 bases and at J to 5 bases, leaving 10 bases not matched to a gene. Germline V CDR1 and CDR2: MNHNS, SASEGT.